The T cell receptor (beta chain) under discussion was sequenced for a study of T cells in Graves' hyperthyroidism and ophthalmopathy. RNA transcripts served as the template for amplifying TCR beta CDR3 regions. RT-PCR in the first round (using the HTBI primer set) targeted the TCR CDR3. A single record per CDR3 protein comes from TCRdb applying MiXCR to the multiplex PCR reads. The sample has about 600,000 distinct CDR3 sequences, around 15% seen once. V lost 0 bases and J lost 3; bases outside the gene matches: 5. This CDR3 has 17 residues. CDR1 MGHRA and CDR2 YSYEKL come from the germline V gene. The J gene is TRBJ2-3, the V gene TRBV4-1, with 11 bases fitting TRBD2. The sequence came from a woman between 35 and 50 years old with Graves' ophthalmopathy. The sequencing input was blood. CDR3 DNA: TGCGCCAGCAGCCAAGATCAAACTAGCGGGAGAACAGATACGCAGTATTTT. It specifies CASSQDQTSGRTDTQYF.